Each of the 12 T cell receptor beta chains below was sequenced from the same sample in a study of blood T cell repertoires in COVID-19. Sequenced by immunoSEQ multiplex PCR; TCRdb stores in-frame clones only, minus some. The sample contains more than 200,000 clones, around 90% of which appear only once. Sequences were obtained from PBMCs or T cells enriched from blood (not recorded which). The receptors here all came from a woman aged 25 to 39 with acute COVID-19.

The chain carries TRBV7-2 and TRBJ2-3; D is perhaps TRBD2 (6 bases). Deletions cut 0 bases from V and 4 bases from J, with 11 bases between. Germline V gene data show CDR1 as SGHTA and CDR2 as FQGNSA. CDR3 size: 15 residues. This CDR3 is CASSLAGDLSDTQYF. DNA of the CDR3: TGTGCCAGCAGCTTAGCTGGGGACTTATCAGATACGCAGTATTTT.

A word on this clone: This may be a read error: a much more frequent sequence differs by one nucleotide. Other nucleotide sequences in the sample specify the same CDR3. The V and J genes are TRBV2 and TRBJ1-5; TRBD1 matches at 7 bases. The V segment lost 6 bases and the J segment 2 bases; nucleotides outside the gene matches: 1. Germline CDR1 SNHLY, CDR2 FYNNEI. This CDR3 is built from 13 residues. CDR3 coding DNA: TGTGCCAGCAGGGGGACAGGCAATCAGCCCCAGCATTTT. As protein: CASRGTGNQPQHF.

The rearrangement joins TRBV19 to TRBJ1-2, with 7 bases matching TRBD1. With V trimmed by 5 bases and J by 5 bases, 8 bases remained unmatched. This CDR3 has 14 residues. Germline CDR1 and CDR2: LNHDA and SQIVND (reference sequence). CDR3 loop: CASSYDRVFYGYTF. CDR3 bases: TGTGCCAGTAGTTACGACAGGGTTTTTTATGGCTACACCTTC.

The count of this clone is one. The V call is TRBV19, the J call TRBJ1-2, with D perhaps matching TRBD1 (6 bases). Germline lookup yields CDR1 LNHDA and CDR2 SQIVND (reference sequence). The CDR3 runs to 14 residues. V dropped 7 bases and J dropped 2 bases, with 14 bases sitting between them. The CDR3 DNA reads as TGTGCCAGTACCCCGGACAGAAACAACTATGGCTACACCTTC. Translating it yields CASTPDRNNYGYTF.

V usage is TRBV4-1 and J usage is TRBJ1-2; 8 nucleotides match TRBD1. After removal of 0 bases from V and 6 bases from J, the junction contained 15 bases not matched to a gene. The CDR3 extends over 18 amino acids. The germline CDR1 and CDR2 sequences are MGHRA and YSYEKL. The CDR3, as DNA: TGCGCCAGCAGCCAAGATCATCAGAGGACAGGGTTAGGGAATGGCTACACCTTC. Translation gives CASSQDHQRTGLGNGYTF.

This sequence joins TRBV5-1 and TRBJ1-6; perhaps TRBD1 as D (6 bases). The CDR3 runs to 14 residues. With 1 base removed from V and 9 bases from J, the gap between germline ends came to 11 bases. Germline V gene lookup returns CDR1 SGHRS and CDR2 YFSETQ. Here the CDR3 reads CASSLSGVGSPLHF. CDR3 in DNA: TGCGCCAGCAGCTTGTCAGGGGTGGGTTCACCCCTCCACTTT.

The chain recombines TRBV5-1 with TRBJ2-3; 8 bases fit TRBD2. Trimming at V came to 0 bases and at J to 6 bases, leaving 12 bases not matched to a gene. The CDR3 spans 17 residues. Germline V gene lookup returns CDR1 SGHRS and CDR2 YFSETQ. The DNA for the CDR3 is TGCGCCAGCAGCTTGGGAGGCAGCGGGGGCCCCCCGGATACGCAGTATTTT. As protein: CASSLGGSGGPPDTQYF. Full variable domain (remainder filled in from reference TRBV5-1 and TRBJ2-3): KAGVTQTPRYLIKTRGQQVTLSCSPISGHRSVSWYQQTPGQGLQFLFEYFSETQRNKGNFPGRFSGRQFSNSRSEMNVSTLELGDSALYLCASSLGGSGGPPDTQYFGPGTRLTVL.

The chain has TRBV27 and TRBJ2-1; TRBD2 matches 12 bases. This CDR3 spans 17 amino acids. From germline, CDR1 is MNHEY and CDR2 SMNVEV (reference sequence). V shed 10 bases, J shed 3 bases, and the junction held 13 bases outside the gene matches. CDR3 in amino acids: CATSKTSGSPLYNEQFF. CDR3 nucleotides: TGTGCCACCTCAAAGACTAGCGGGAGTCCGCTCTACAATGAGCAGTTCTTC.

The gene calls are TRBV7-2 and TRBJ2-3, with 7 bases that match TRBD2. Germline V lookup: CDR1 SGHTA, CDR2 FQGNSA. The CDR3 loop spans 17 amino acids. With 5 bases clipped from V and 1 base from J, the junction kept 12 bases outside the gene matches. CDR3 bases: TGTGCCAGCAGCCCACTACGTGGGGGGGTAGGCACAGATACGCAGTATTTT. Translation gives CASSPLRGGVGTDTQYF.

This chain links TRBV7-8 with TRBJ1-2; 8 nucleotides agree with TRBD1. J lost 5 bases, V lost 1 base, and 6 bases had no gene match. The CDR3 has 15 amino acids. CDR1 is SGHVS and CDR2 is FQNEAQ in the germline V gene. The CDR3 DNA sequence: TGTGCCAGCAGCTTAGTAGCCGGACAGGGTTATGGCTACACCTTC. It specifies CASSLVAGQGYGYTF.

J is TRBJ2-1 and V is TRBV7-6; perhaps TRBD1 as D (6 bases). This CDR3 contains 16 residues. Trimming left V 5 bases short and J 5 bases short, with 19 bases between. Germline CDR1 reads SGHVS; CDR2 reads FNYEAQ. Here the CDR3 DNA reads TGTGCCAGCAGCCAATATCGGGACACGGCCAACAATGAGCAGTTCTTC. This encodes CASSQYRDTANNEQFF. Complete variable domain (other parts from reference TRBV7-6 and TRBJ2-1): GAGVSQSPRYKVTKRGQDVALRCDPISGHVSLYWYRQALGQGPEFLTYFNYEAQQDKSGLPNDRFSAERPEGSISTLTIQRTEQRDSAMYRCASSQYRDTANNEQFFGPGTRLTVL.

This rearrangement joins TRBV5-6 to TRBJ2-2; 9 nucleotides line up with TRBD1. V shed 3 bases, J shed 3 bases, and the junction held 6 bases outside the gene matches. There are 16 residues in the CDR3. CDR1 and CDR2 from the germline V gene are SGHDT and YYEEEE. CDR3: CASSWGQGWDTGELFF. CDR3 nucleotides: TGTGCCAGCAGCTGGGGACAGGGATGGGACACCGGGGAGCTGTTTTTT.